The clone carrying this T cell receptor beta chain showed up just a few times. This CDR3 spans 19 amino acids. V lost 0 bases, J lost 3 bases, and 17 bases stayed unmatched. CDR1 and CDR2 from the germline V gene are LNHDA and SQIVND (reference sequence). This specimen comes from a study of cytomegalovirus exposure and HLA in healthy donors. The PCR ran on 60 Vbeta and 13 Jbeta primers. Profiled with immunoSEQ multiplex PCR; TCRdb holds only in-frame clones, not every one. In the table there are around 150,000 clones, roughly 85% of which are singletons. Material: PBMCs. The sequence came from a male donor in good health and CMV-seronegative. V and J are TRBV19 and TRBJ2-7, with 7 bases fitting TRBD2. The CDR3 here is CASSIDLAWGGASDYEQYF. In DNA, the CDR3 is TGTGCCAGTAGTATAGATCTGGCATGGGGGGGAGCGTCCGACTACGAGCAGTACTTC.